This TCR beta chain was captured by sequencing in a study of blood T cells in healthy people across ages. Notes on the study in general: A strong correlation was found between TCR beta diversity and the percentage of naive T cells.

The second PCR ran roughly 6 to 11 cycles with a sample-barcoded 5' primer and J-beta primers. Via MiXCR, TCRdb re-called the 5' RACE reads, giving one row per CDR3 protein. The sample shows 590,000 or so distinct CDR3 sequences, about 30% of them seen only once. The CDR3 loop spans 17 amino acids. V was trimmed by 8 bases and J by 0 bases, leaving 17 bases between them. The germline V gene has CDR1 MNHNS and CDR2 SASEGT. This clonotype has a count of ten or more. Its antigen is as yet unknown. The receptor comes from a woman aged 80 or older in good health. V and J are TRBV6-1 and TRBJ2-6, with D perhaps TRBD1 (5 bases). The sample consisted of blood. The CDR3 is CASSLGAQSSGANVLTF. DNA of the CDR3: TGTGCCAGCTCCTTAGGGGCTCAAAGCTCTGGGGCCAACGTCCTGACTTTC.